This TCR beta chain was recovered during a study of CXCR3 chemokines and chemotherapy response in bladder cancer. TCRdb used MiXCR to reprocess the PCR reads, holding one entry per CDR3 protein. The sample includes several thousand distinct CDR3 sequences, approximately 15% of them seen just once. This clonotype appeared many times. This CDR3 is 15 amino acids long. V lost 3 bases and J 0 bases, leaving 6 bases between the germline ends. Sample acquisition took place from a patient whose treatment included neoadjuvant chemotherapy. The receptor's source is a human donor with bladder cancer that responded to neoadjuvant chemotherapy. The gene calls are TRBV12-3 or TRBV12-4 and TRBJ2-6; D remains ambiguous. This CDR3 is CASSFRISGANVLTF. CDR3 in DNA: TGTGCCAGCAGTTTCCGTATCTCTGGGGCCAACGTCCTGACTTTC.